This record concerns one T cell receptor (beta chain) sequence. This entry comes from a study of blood T cell repertoires in COVID-19. Authors' methods: Amplification of reference gene primers provided the estimated nucleated cell counts. TCRdb's copy holds only in-frame clones and misses some; the assay was immunoSEQ multiplex PCR. V, J and clone size are those of that table, while D and trimming were read from the DNA. The sample lists 150,000 to 200,000 clones; about 80% were seen once. Unmatched junction bases numbered 6, after V lost 2 bases and J lost 4 bases. The germline V gene encodes CDR1 MNHEY and CDR2 SVGAGI. The CDR3 is 16 residues long.

Sequences were obtained from peripheral blood. This receptor was obtained from a man aged 55 to 70 with acute or convalescent COVID-19. The rearrangement links TRBV6-5 to TRBJ2-3; 10 nucleotides match TRBD1. The CDR3 reads CASSYDRGQSPDTQYF. CDR3 nucleotides: TGTGCCAGCAGTTACGACAGGGGGCAAAGTCCAGATACGCAGTATTTT.